This T cell receptor beta chain was documented in a study of shared clonotypes between healthy human individuals (dated by TCRdb to 2020 to 2022). In terms of the full investigation: The cohort included three men and a couple of women between 18 and 49 years of age. For each donor, CD4 naive and CD4 memory were each run on three plates, CD8 naive on two plates, and CD8 memory on one plate. Blood TCR repertoires of roughly 5 healthy adults were deeply sequenced to estimate repertoire size and the extent of clonotype sharing between individuals. To increase sequencing depth and limit assay-specific biases, TCR repertoire library preparation and sequencing were carried out by different laboratories using diverse techniques. Per donor, leukapheresis produced somewhere between about 0.8 and 9.5 billion PBMCs.

TCR CDR3 regions were amplified from genomic DNA by multiplex PCR using the deep immunoSEQ assay. Extracted genomic DNA from each cell subset was spread evenly across all wells of several immunoSEQ 96-well plates, with each plate serving as a replicate. For sorted subsets, each replicate PCR was loaded with around 220 ng genomic DNA, equivalent to about 30,000 T cell genomes. The purified libraries were quantified using a Qubit 3.0 fluorometer, sized with a Bioanalyzer 2100, and then quantified again using the KAPA Library Quantification kit. Every immunoSEQ 96-well plate was sequenced on a dedicated single-read 150-cycle Illumina NextSeq 550 flow cell. The paper's data handling went like this. Because the immunoSEQ output included only junctional sequences and no quality scores, the filtering could not be the same as the filtering used for full-length reads. To assign V/J genes and CDR3, sequences were annotated using PyIR, a Python wrapper for IgBLAST v1.9, with IMGT germline references. Reads with weak V/J assignments (E-value above 1e-6), missing CDR3, stop codons, out-of-frame junctions, or ambiguous translated residues were removed. A V3J clonotype was defined by an identical inferred V gene, J gene, and CDR3 amino acid sequence. Percentage overlap between repertoires was calculated by dividing the number of shared unique clonotypes by the size of the smaller repertoire. RTK rarefaction, the Chao1 estimator, and Recon v2.1 estimates of unobserved clonotypes were used to assess repertoire richness. Generation probabilities were computed with OLGA for all TCRbeta clonotypes obtained by the gDNA method from several donors. This immuneACCESS table, as held by TCRdb, lists in-frame sequences with V and J called but not all clones. Of the missing ones, under half trace to an unresolved V gene in checked studies; the others have no known cause. V and J calls and clone size come straight from that table; D and trimming were deduced from the DNA. For this sample the table gives about 1,800,000 clones, of which just under 95% were detected only once. The ten largest account for less than 1.5% of the sample.

Points the paper makes about the study in general: The genetic and exposure-history diversity represented was limited by the small number of donors. Clonotypes shared by all four sorted-subset donors showed higher generation probabilities than non-shared clonotypes. Sampling was restricted to blood, and TCR repertoires in tissue are likely to differ from TCR repertoires in blood. Naive subsets generally had larger estimated clonotype richness than memory subsets did. Even with the large sequencing depth, rarefaction of the sorted-subset datasets indicated that sequencing was incomplete. Across a handful of donors, roughly 5.4% of naive CD4, more than 3% of naive CD8, 2% to 2.5% of memory CD4, and approximately 0.4% of memory CD8 clonotypes were shared. Based on pairwise subsampling, the degree of clonotype sharing among donors was expected to be affected by sequencing depth.

For the CD8 naive samples, CD45RO-negative cells were positively selected for CCR7, yielding a CD45RA+CCR7+ population from which TemRA cells were excluded. Healthy HIV-negative adults with no recently reported acute infections or vaccinations were included as donors. Every donor was a Caucasian adult living in Nashville, Tennessee, USA. Blood was collected by leukapheresis, and PBMCs were isolated by Ficoll-Histopaque density gradient centrifugation and then cryopreserved in liquid nitrogen vapor phase. Analytical flow cytometry was used to check the purity and quantity of each magnetically sorted T cell population. Each sorted fraction had its genomic DNA isolated and then quantified by UV absorbance on a Nanodrop 2000c. A remark on this clone: What antigen it recognizes has not been identified. Base-call qualities are not available, and no considerably larger clone is one nucleotide away.

The cysteine opens and the phenylalanine closes a CDR3 of 13 amino acids. Only the CDR3 region is kept as DNA, spanning 39 bases read in frame from base 1. CDR1 SGHDT and CDR2 YYEEEE were looked up in the germline V gene. Trimmed from V: 4 bases; trimmed from J: 5 bases; junction bases lacking a gene match: 5. The TCR comes from a man aged 18 to 30 in good health. Sequenced input: naive CD8+ T cells sorted from blood. The cell subset or site label on this specimen signifies: CD45RA+CCR7+. The chain is made from TRBV5-6 and TRBJ1-1, with 7 junctional bases fitting TRBD1. Here the CDR3 is given as CASSTGTVTEAFF. DNA sequence: TGTGCCAGCAGCACAGGGACAGTAACTGAAGCTTTCTTT.